A selection of T cell receptor beta chains follows, all from one sample in a study of T cell repertoires in cytomegalovirus infection. One entry per CDR3 protein, called by TCRdb with MiXCR from the reads. The profile covers some 680,000 distinct CDR3 sequences, with 35% appearing a single time and around 3% taken by the ten largest. Sequencing was done on a sample of PBMCs. The receptors originated from a human donor in good health (CMV status not recorded). Some clones in this sample may be carry-over from other donors' samples. Both conserved end residues are part of each CDR3.

CDR3 protein: CASSLGDLGNDNQPQHF
J gene: TRBJ1-5
V gene: TRBV7-9

CDR3 protein: CASSSGGKLFF
J gene: TRBJ1-4
V gene: TRBV19

CDR3 protein: CASSTSGPQETQYF
J gene: TRBJ2-5
V gene: TRBV7-2

CDR3 protein: CASRPTGTSGSLQFF
J gene: TRBJ2-1
V gene: TRBV28

CDR3 protein: CASSLAWGYSGRGTYNEQFF
J gene: TRBJ2-1
V gene: TRBV5-3

CDR3 protein: CAISDPGQGRTEAFF
J gene: TRBJ1-1
V gene: TRBV10-3

CDR3 protein: CASSLRQGPAGNQPQHF
J gene: TRBJ1-5
V gene: TRBV7-8

CDR3 protein: CASSKGETDQPQHF
J gene: TRBJ1-5
V gene: TRBV18

CDR3 protein: CSVGGSNYGYTF
J gene: TRBJ1-2
V gene: TRBV29-1

CDR3 protein: CASSQSGNEQFF
J gene: TRBJ2-1
V gene: TRBV2

CDR3 protein: CASSQQPGQRTDTQYF
J gene: TRBJ2-3
V gene: TRBV3-1

CDR3 protein: CASSPPGCGTDTQYF
J gene: TRBJ2-3
V gene: TRBV7-6

CDR3 protein: CASSIGDSLSADTQYF
J gene: TRBJ2-3
V gene: TRBV19

CDR3 protein: CASSLAGLAGPGEQYF
J gene: TRBJ2-7
V gene: TRBV11-1

CDR3 protein: CASSLSGGPYNEQFF
J gene: TRBJ2-1
V gene: TRBV7-2

CDR3 protein: CASKTLGLAGHNEQFF
J gene: TRBJ2-1
V gene: TRBV19

CDR3 protein: CASSWQQGYNEQFF
J gene: TRBJ2-1
V gene: TRBV5-6

CDR3 protein: CASSLGVLIAMGKNEQFF
J gene: TRBJ2-1
V gene: TRBV12-3/TRBV12-4

CDR3 protein: CSVEGTTSLEQFF
J gene: TRBJ2-1
V gene: TRBV29-1

CDR3 protein: CASSPRGVGNTEAFF
J gene: TRBJ1-1
V gene: TRBV27

CDR3 protein: CASTSSTLGGRANYGYTF
J gene: TRBJ1-2
V gene: TRBV12-3/TRBV12-4

CDR3 protein: CASSYDNGGLGEQYF
J gene: TRBJ2-7
V gene: TRBV6-5

CDR3 protein: CASSPGTSGAREETQYF
J gene: TRBJ2-5
V gene: TRBV19

CDR3 protein: CASSNDVWNEQFF
J gene: TRBJ2-1
V gene: TRBV7-6

CDR3 protein: CASSLRGQVPYEQYF
J gene: TRBJ2-7
V gene: TRBV12-3/TRBV12-4

CDR3 protein: CASKANGYTF
J gene: TRBJ1-2
V gene: TRBV2

CDR3 protein: CASSSGGHSGNTIYF
J gene: TRBJ1-3
V gene: TRBV7-6

CDR3 protein: CATTRGSGGQETQYF
J gene: TRBJ2-5
V gene: TRBV27

CDR3 protein: CASSPRLVSDTQYF
J gene: TRBJ2-3
V gene: TRBV11-2

CDR3 protein: CASSLGWGRGPRDEQFF
J gene: TRBJ2-1
V gene: TRBV7-8

CDR3 protein: CASSRGQANNEQFF
J gene: TRBJ2-1
V gene: TRBV7-6

CDR3 protein: CASSATTGLNTEALF
J gene: TRBJ1-1
V gene: TRBV7-4

CDR3 protein: CASSFLTSGSNPQFF
J gene: TRBJ2-1
V gene: TRBV7-2

CDR3 protein: CSADKSETQYF
J gene: TRBJ2-5
V gene: TRBV20-1

CDR3 protein: CASLGGGRYEQFF
J gene: TRBJ2-1
V gene: TRBV28

CDR3 protein: CASSVTSGAYEQYF
J gene: TRBJ2-7
V gene: TRBV5-1

CDR3 protein: CASGFRTGPSGANVLTF
J gene: TRBJ2-6
V gene: TRBV6-5

CDR3 protein: CASSTQMNTEAFF
J gene: TRBJ1-1
V gene: TRBV19

CDR3 protein: CASSTRQGAYTEAFF
J gene: TRBJ1-1
V gene: TRBV12-3/TRBV12-4

CDR3 protein: CSVPGHQDGVRTRGTEAFF
J gene: TRBJ1-1
V gene: TRBV29-1

CDR3 protein: CASSLGPGEDGYEQYF
J gene: TRBJ2-7
V gene: TRBV27

CDR3 protein: CASSSLAASYNEKFF
J gene: TRBJ2-1
V gene: TRBV7-2

CDR3 protein: CASSELLTGNPTEAFF
J gene: TRBJ1-1
V gene: TRBV2

CDR3 protein: CASSDDPGLERDNEQFF
J gene: TRBJ2-1
V gene: TRBV11-3

CDR3 protein: CASRGPGQGIPYEQYF
J gene: TRBJ2-7
V gene: TRBV2

CDR3 protein: CASSPGLADTDTQYF
J gene: TRBJ2-3
V gene: TRBV18

CDR3 protein: CASQSVNLNTEAFF
J gene: TRBJ1-1
V gene: TRBV2

CDR3 protein: CASSPFTGGNTEAFF
J gene: TRBJ1-1
V gene: TRBV7-9

CDR3 protein: CASTMTLNTEAFF
J gene: TRBJ1-1
V gene: TRBV6-1

CDR3 protein: CASSITGSGELFF
J gene: TRBJ2-2
V gene: TRBV19

CDR3 protein: CASSIVAGGGGNEQFF
J gene: TRBJ2-1
V gene: TRBV19

CDR3 protein: CASSSFLTDRGEQYF
J gene: TRBJ2-7
V gene: TRBV7-2

CDR3 protein: CASSYSQGSDSPLHF
J gene: TRBJ1-6
V gene: TRBV6-5